This TCR beta chain was retrieved from a study of shared clonotypes between healthy human individuals. Overall study results and limits: The four-donor shared clonotypes exceeded non-shared clonotypes in generation probability, with non-shared ones scoring lower.

As concerns this clone: Its cognate antigen is unknown.

Only in-frame clones appear in the TCRdb table, and some are missing; sequencing was by immunoSEQ multiplex PCR. The table includes around 1 million clones, about three quarters detected once. The germline V gene has CDR1 MDHEN and CDR2 SYDVKM. V was cut by 3 bases and J by 5 bases, with 14 bases left in between. The CDR3 totals 15 residues. Sequences were obtained from memory CD4+ T cells sorted from blood. Stated subset: CD45RA-negative fraction. V and J are TRBV28 and TRBJ1-3; no clear D. The sequence derives from a man younger than 35 in good health. The CDR3 sequence is CASSFKTGSRNTIYF. The CDR3 coding sequence is TGTGCCAGCAGTTTCAAGACGGGGAGTAGAAACACCATATATTTT.